The clone carrying this T cell receptor (beta chain) was recorded at least ten times. These data belong to a study of T cells in Graves' hyperthyroidism and ophthalmopathy. The CDR3 sequence is 17 residues long. Germline V gives CDR1 LGHDT, CDR2 YNNKEL (reference sequence). J gave up 7 bases and V 4 bases, and 8 bases lay outside the gene matches. Researchers took RNA transcripts and amplified the TCR beta CDR3 regions from them. First-round RT-PCR with HTBI primers amplified the TCR CDR3 region. TCRdb re-analysed the multiplex PCR reads in MiXCR, keeping a single row per CDR3 protein. The data contain approximately 710,000 distinct CDR3 sequences, 15% to 20% of them singletons.

J is TRBJ2-1 and V is TRBV3-1, with 15 nucleotides matching TRBD2. Sample: blood. This sequence originates from a middle-aged man with Graves' hyperthyroidism. CDR3 DNA: TGTGCCAGCAGCCCCAAGTGGACTAGCGGGAGGGGGAATGAGCAGTTCTTC. Its translation: CASSPKWTSGRGNEQFF.